This T cell receptor beta chain was captured in a study of long-term antiretroviral therapy in people with HIV. Investigators performed immunoSEQ version v3.0 at survey level. Clones were sequenced by immunoSEQ multiplex PCR, and TCRdb holds only the in-frame ones, with some missing. This sample has 20,000 to 25,000 clones, with around four fifths found just once. In germline, CDR1 is SGHRS, CDR2 YFSETQ. The CDR3 is 12 residues long. The V and J ends lost 2 bases and 2 bases respectively, with 3 bases between them. Study observations and caveats: Subsequent to ART, diversity was augmented yet persisted below that of transplant donor controls. There were no data on ART adherence, viral resistance or therapy changes, a gap that limits inferences about post-ART repertoire changes. Spans of CDR3 length were tighter for HIV repertoires than for controls.

A remark on this clone: What it binds is unknown.

The sequenced sample was unsorted PBMCs, obtained 1.6 years after starting antiretroviral therapy. This sequence was found in a man between 40 and 49 years old with HIV. The chain links TRBV5-1 to TRBJ2-3; no clear D. The CDR3 spells CASSLATDTQYF. The CDR3, as DNA: TGCGCCAGCAGCTTAGCCACAGATACGCAGTATTTT.